The source of this T cell receptor beta chain is a study of T-cell memory formation after mild COVID-19. This clonotype has a count of ten or more. The germline V gene has CDR1 SGHTA and CDR2 FQGNSA. This CDR3 is 15 amino acids long. The germline V and J ends were trimmed by 1 base and 4 bases, with 13 bases remaining between them. From the 5' RACE reads, TCRdb called clonotypes with MiXCR, one entry per CDR3 protein. The sample consists of around 25,000 distinct CDR3 sequences, around 7.2% of them appearing once. The chain combines TRBV7-2 with TRBJ2-5; TRBD1 or TRBD2 may be the D gene (6 bases each). This sequence originates from an adult woman who had mild COVID-19 (a few samples of this study predate the infection). Cell type and time point are not known. Specimen: PBMCs or a T cell subset sorted from them (not recorded which). The CDR3 sequence: CASSLGGARAETQYF. CDR3 DNA sequence: TGTGCCAGCAGCTTAGGGGGGGCGAGGGCAGAGACCCAGTACTTC.